This T cell receptor (beta chain) was documented in a study of blood T cell repertoires in COVID-19. The CDR3 is 15 amino acids. The germline V gene encodes CDR1 MGHRA and CDR2 YSYEKL. V was clipped by 3 bases and J by 3 bases; unmatched bases: 7. Enrolled during active infection, Seattle patients were then followed longitudinally. This clone was observed once. How the authors handled the data: Amplifying reference gene primers gave estimates of nucleated cell counts. The assay was immunoSEQ multiplex PCR, and TCRdb's table has in-frame clones only and misses some. Clone size and the V and J calls come from that table; the DNA yielded D and trimming. Of some 290,000 clones detected, about 90% appear once; the ten largest clones hold about 11%.

The chain couples TRBV4-1 to TRBJ2-7; the match to TRBD1 covers 8 bases. The clonotype was recovered from a young woman with COVID-19, enrolled during active disease. Sequenced sample: peripheral blood. The CDR3 bases are TGCGCCAGCAGCCATCCTCAGACAGGGGACTACGAGCAGTACTTC. Its translation: CASSHPQTGDYEQYF.